The entry that follows covers one TCR beta chain sequence. This clonotype was seen at least ten times. Its antigen has not been determined. One base away there is no much larger clone; base qualities are not given. The study was a case-control design nested within a healthcare worker cohort in London, UK, with weekly nasopharyngeal swab PCR tests and blood sampling. Healthcare workers were recruited between 23 and 31 March 2020, during the week of the UK lockdown, and were followed weekly for up to about 16 weeks. The sample originates from a study of early T cells in non-severe SARS-CoV-2 infection (dated by TCRdb to the early 2020s). A note on the overall study: Bulk RNA from unsorted whole blood was used for TCR sequencing, so alpha and beta chains could not be paired.

A distance of 13 bases separates the germline ends of V and J, which lose 4 bases and 1 base respectively. The CDR3 numbers 14 residues from cysteine through phenylalanine. The retained sequence is limited to the CDR3, 42 bases, with the frame set at the first base. CDR1 and CDR2 are drawn from the germline V gene: SQVTM, ANQGSEA. Paper-wide results and their limitations: Matching against VDJdb was skewed toward anti-spike CD8 responses, likely underestimated virus-specific expansions, and missed private and CD4 specificities.

The protocol used for the library was 5' RACE. Reads for this sample came from a NextSeq 500. The TCR library protocol attached unique molecular identifiers to individual cDNA molecules to correct for sequencing error and PCR bias. TCR alpha and beta chains were both sequenced, and the abundances of alpha and beta sequences in each sample were closely correlated with each other. In the paper's pipeline: Decombinator V4 was used to annotate TCR sequences for V gene, J gene and CDR3. TCRs were defined as expanded if a significant change between any two time points was detected under a Poisson model with p below 0.0001. TCR abundances were normalised to the total number of TCRs sequenced per sample and expressed as counts per million. MAIT TCRs were defined by TRAV1-2 paired with TRAJ12, TRAJ20 or TRAJ33, and iNKT TCRs by TRAV10 paired with TRAJ18. VDJdb, accessed 1 November 2021, was searched for CMV, EBV and SARS-CoV-2 annotated TCRs, with TCRs annotated for multiple antigens excluded. TCRdb trimmed the raw reads at Q25, called clones with MiXCR and kept productive beta chains. Rows are unified per CDR3 protein, each entry keeping the most common DNA and genes. TCRdb, not the original authors, processed these V and J calls. The sample contains approximately 28,000 distinct CDR3 sequences, around 4.5% of them found a single time. In total, the top ten clones hold 5.5% to 6% of the sample.

This sequence uses TRBV29-1 and TRBJ1-2, with no confident D gene call. The sequence was collected from an adult who was a healthcare worker with PCR-confirmed SARS-CoV-2 infection or an uninfected control (not recorded which). Sequencing was performed on whole blood, taken at baseline. The DNA reads TGCAGCGTTGTACCGTACAGAAATAACTATGGCTACACCTTC. This encodes CSVVPYRNNYGYTF.